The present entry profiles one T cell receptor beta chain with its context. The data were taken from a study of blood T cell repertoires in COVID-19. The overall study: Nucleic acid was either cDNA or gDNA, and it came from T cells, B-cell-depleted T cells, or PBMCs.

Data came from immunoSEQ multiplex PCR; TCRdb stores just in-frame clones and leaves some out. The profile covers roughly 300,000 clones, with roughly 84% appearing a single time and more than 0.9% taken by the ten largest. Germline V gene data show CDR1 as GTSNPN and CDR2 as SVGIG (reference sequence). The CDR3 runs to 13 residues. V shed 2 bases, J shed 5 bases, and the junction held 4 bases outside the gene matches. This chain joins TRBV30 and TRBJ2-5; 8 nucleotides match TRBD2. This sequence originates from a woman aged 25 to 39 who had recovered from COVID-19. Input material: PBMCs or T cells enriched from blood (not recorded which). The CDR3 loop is CAWSMGLGETQYF. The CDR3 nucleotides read TGTGCCTGGAGTATGGGACTAGGGGAGACCCAGTACTTC. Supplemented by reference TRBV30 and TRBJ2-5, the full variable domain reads SQTIHQWPATLVQPVGSPLSLECTVEGTSNPNLYWYRQAAGRGLQLLFYSVGIGQISSEVPQNLSASRPQDRQFILSSKKLLLSDSGFYLCAWSMGLGETQYFGPGTRLLVL.